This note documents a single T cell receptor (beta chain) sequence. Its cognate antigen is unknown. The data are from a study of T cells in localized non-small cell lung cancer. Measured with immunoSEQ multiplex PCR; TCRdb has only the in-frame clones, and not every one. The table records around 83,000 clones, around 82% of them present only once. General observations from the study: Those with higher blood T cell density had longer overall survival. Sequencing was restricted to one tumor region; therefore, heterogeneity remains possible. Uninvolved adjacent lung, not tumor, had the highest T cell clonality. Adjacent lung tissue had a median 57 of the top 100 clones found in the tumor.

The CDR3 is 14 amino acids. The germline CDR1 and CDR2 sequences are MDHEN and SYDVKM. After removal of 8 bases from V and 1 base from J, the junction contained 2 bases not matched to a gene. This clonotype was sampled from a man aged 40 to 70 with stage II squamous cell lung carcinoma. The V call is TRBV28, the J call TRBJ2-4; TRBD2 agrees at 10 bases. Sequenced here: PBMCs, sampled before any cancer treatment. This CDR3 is CASATSGAKNIQYF. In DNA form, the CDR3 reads TGTGCCAGCGCGACTAGCGGGGCCAAAAACATTCAGTACTTC.